These 15 T cell receptor beta chains were sequenced from one sample in a study of blood T cell repertoires in COVID-19. TCRdb's table, derived via immunoSEQ multiplex PCR, lists solely in-frame clones and lacks some. The sample has 310,000 or so clones; roughly 87% are singletons. The specimen sequenced was PBMCs or T cells enriched from blood (not recorded which). These receptors all stem from a woman aged 30 to 39 who had recovered from COVID-19.

The chain recombines TRBV7-9 with TRBJ2-5, with a possible D match to TRBD1 (7 bases). There are 13 residues in the CDR3. V lost 11 bases to trimming and J lost 5 bases, with 18 bases between them. The V gene's germline CDR1 is SEHNR and CDR2 FQNEAQ (reference sequence). CDR3 coding DNA: TGTGCCCACCAGGGGGGTATCGGGGAGACCCAGTACTTC. Amino acid sequence: CAHQGGIGETQYF.

The chain combines TRBV2 with TRBJ2-2; 7 bases are a match to TRBD2. CDR1 SNHLY and CDR2 FYNNEI come from the germline V gene. The V gene end was trimmed by 8 bases and the J gene end by 0 bases; junction bases not matched to a gene: 3. The CDR3 sequence is 14 residues long. Here the CDR3 DNA reads TGTGCCAGCCTACTAGCGCCGAACACCGGGGAGCTGTTTTTT. Translating gives CASLLAPNTGELFF.

This clone was seen only once. This chain connects TRBV5-8 to TRBJ1-5; 11 nucleotides match TRBD1. CDR3 size: 20 residues. Germline V gives CDR1 SGHTS, CDR2 YDEGEE. Unmatched junction bases numbered 18, after V lost 4 bases and J lost 3 bases. For the CDR3, the DNA is TGTGCCAGCAGCCGTTACGTCCAAACCGGGACAGGGGGTTACAATCAGCCCCAGCATTTT. Residues: CASSRYVQTGTGGYNQPQHF.

This clone was detected a few times. The sample contains more than one DNA sequence encoding this CDR3. Here the CDR3 reads CASSLTSGGADTQYF. CDR3 nucleotides: TGTGCCAGCAGTTTGACTAGCGGGGGGGCGGATACGCAGTATTTT. V usage is TRBV27 and J usage is TRBJ2-3, with 14 bases lining up with TRBD2. Germline V gene data show CDR1 as MNHEY and CDR2 as SMNVEV (reference sequence). The CDR3 runs to 15 residues. J gave up 6 bases and V 3 bases, and 2 bases lay outside the gene matches.

The chain joins TRBV10-3 to TRBJ2-7, with TRBD2 identical over 7 bases. Germline V gene sequence: CDR1 ENHRY, CDR2 SYGVKD. CDR3 length equals 14 residues. V trimming: 0 bases; J trimming: 6 bases; junction bases outside the gene matches: 5. This chain's CDR3 is CAISESGGVAEQYF. The CDR3 nucleotides are TGTGCCATCAGTGAGTCGGGAGGGGTGGCCGAGCAGTACTTC.

The chain joins TRBV19 to TRBJ1-2; TRBD1 agrees at 9 bases. The CDR3 spans 14 residues. The germline gives CDR1 LNHDA, CDR2 SQIVND (reference sequence). After removal of 3 bases from V and 8 bases from J, the junction contained 7 bases not matched to a gene. CDR3: CASSMQQGARGYTF. The CDR3, as DNA: TGTGCCAGTAGTATGCAACAGGGGGCTCGGGGCTACACCTTC.

J is TRBJ1-2 and V is TRBV5-4; unclear D gene. V was clipped by 3 bases and J by 7 bases, with 7 bases between them. Germline CDR1 is SGHNT and CDR2 is YYREEE (reference sequence). CDR3 length equals 11 residues. Here the CDR3 reads CASSSRVGYTF. In DNA form, the CDR3 reads TGTGCCAGCAGCTCGAGGGTTGGCTACACCTTC. Full variable domain (missing parts from reference TRBV5-4 and TRBJ1-2): ETGVTQSPTHLIKTRGQQVTLRCSSQSGHNTVSWYQQALGQGPQFIFQYYREEENGRGNFPPRFSGLQFPNYSSELNVNALELDDSALYLCASSSRVGYTFGSGTRLTVV.

V is TRBV7-9 and J is TRBJ2-4; 7 bases line up with TRBD2. CDR3 size: 16 residues. The trim removed 5 bases at V and 2 bases at J, leaving 9 bases unmatched. Looked up from germline, CDR1 is SEHNR and CDR2 is FQNEAQ (reference sequence). CDR3 coding DNA: TGTGCCAGCAGCCTCGCAGGTAGCGGGTCCAAAAACATTCAGTACTTC. Protein: CASSLAGSGSKNIQYF.

The genes are TRBV27 and TRBJ1-1; D is perhaps TRBD1 (6 bases). The V gene lost 7 bases and the J gene lost 5 bases, with 14 bases spanning the gap. CDR1 is MNHEY, CDR2 SMNVEV, per germline (reference sequence). The CDR3 has 13 residues. The chain's CDR3 is CASTGGGGTEAFF. The CDR3 DNA follows: TGTGCCAGCACCGGGGGCGGGGGGACTGAAGCTTTCTTT.

V gene TRBV11-2 combines with J gene TRBJ1-1; possible D gene TRBD1, 6 bases. The CDR3 extends over 15 amino acids. The V end was cut by 1 base, the J end by 6 bases, with 15 bases between. Germline loops: CDR1 SGHAT, CDR2 FQNNGV. DNA of the CDR3: TGTGCCAGCAGCTTAGTGAGCGGACAGCAAGCTGAAGCTTTCTTT. Amino acids: CASSLVSGQQAEAFF. Based on the CDR3 plus reference TRBV11-2 and TRBJ1-1, the full variable domain is EAGVAQSPRYKIIEKRQSVAFWCNPISGHATLYWYQQILGQGPKLLIQFQNNGVVDDSQLPKDRFSAERLKGVDSTLKIQPAKLEDSAVYLCASSLVSGQQAEAFFGQGTRLTVV.

This chain joins TRBV10-3 and TRBJ1-2, with no clear D. The CDR3 extends over 12 amino acids. The V and J ends lost 10 bases and 1 base respectively, with 10 bases between them. The germline V gene encodes CDR1 ENHRY and CDR2 SYGVKD. The CDR3: CATNEGNYGYTF. CDR3 coding DNA: TGTGCCACAAACGAGGGTAACTATGGCTACACCTTC.

This clone was seen just once. The chain links TRBV19 to TRBJ1-6; TRBD1 matches 7 bases. Germline lookup yields CDR1 LNHDA and CDR2 SQIVND (reference sequence). V gave up 5 bases and J gave up 10 bases; unmatched junction bases: 8. The CDR3 spans 14 residues. The CDR3 sequence: CASSDRQGRSPLHF. The CDR3 bases are TGTGCCAGTAGTGATAGACAGGGCCGATCACCCCTCCACTTT.

V and J are TRBV7-8 and TRBJ1-5; 8 bases align to TRBD1. J gave up 2 bases and V 3 bases, and 6 bases lay outside the gene matches. CDR3 length equals 16 residues. Per germline, CDR1 SGHVS and CDR2 FQNEAQ. The CDR3 DNA sequence: TGTGCCAGCAGCTTGGGGGGACAGGCGGGCAATCAGCCCCAGCATTTT. It codes for CASSLGGQAGNQPQHF.

For the CDR3, the DNA is TGTGCCAGCAGCCAACCGGGGACAGGGGATGGCTACACCTTC. As protein: CASSQPGTGDGYTF. The genes are TRBV4-2 and TRBJ1-2; 10 positions agree with TRBD1. Germline V gene sequence: CDR1 LGHNA, CDR2 YNFKEQ. This CDR3 spans 14 amino acids. J gave up 6 bases and V 2 bases, and 3 bases lay outside the gene matches.

The J gene is TRBJ1-5, the V gene TRBV10-3, with D perhaps matching TRBD1 (5 bases). V gave up 3 bases and J gave up 3 bases, with 6 bases separating them. This CDR3 spans 13 amino acids. Germline values: CDR1 ENHRY, CDR2 SYGVKD. The CDR3 is CAISEQANQPQHF. The CDR3 bases are TGTGCCATCAGTGAACAGGCCAATCAGCCCCAGCATTTT.